Below, 17 T cell receptor beta chains from the same sample are listed, as sequenced in a study of CD8 T cells in ankylosing spondylitis (TCRdb year 2017). The protocol used for the library was 5' RACE. Sequencer: Illumina HiSeq 2500. The public reads were reanalyzed by TCRdb: fastp trimming at Q25, MiXCR alignment, in-frame beta chains only. A single entry per CDR3 protein holds the most common genes and DNA from its merged rows. This sample comprises about 340,000 distinct CDR3 sequences, roughly 14% of them detected only once. The biggest ten clones account for about 1% of the sample. Sequencing was carried out using blood, either unsorted or a sorted T cell fraction (not recorded which). The receptor set was obtained from a male donor with ankylosing spondylitis or in good health (not recorded which).

The table lists this clonotype with a few counts. The chain joins TRBV10-2 to TRBJ1-1; TRBD1 matches at 7 bases. CDR1 is WSHSY and CDR2 is SAAADI in the germline V gene. The CDR3 covers 11 residues. J lost 10 bases, V lost 8 bases, and 7 bases had no gene match. This CDR3 is CASAGGAGAFF. The CDR3 coding sequence is TGCGCCAGCGCAGGGGGAGCGGGAGCTTTCTTT.

The chain has TRBV27 and TRBJ1-2, with TRBD1 identical over 7 bases. The germline V gene encodes CDR1 MNHEY and CDR2 SMNVEV (reference sequence). Germline trimming cut 6 bases from V and 0 bases from J; bases unmatched to any gene: 1. The CDR3 length is 13 residues. In DNA, the CDR3 is TGTGCCAGCAGCGGACAGGCTAACTATGGCTACACCTTC. This sequence encodes CASSGQANYGYTF.

The chain joins TRBV6-1 to TRBJ1-3; D might be TRBD1 (5 bases). Germline CDR1 is MNHNS and CDR2 is SASEGT. This CDR3 region has 15 residues. The germline V and J ends were trimmed by 6 bases and 0 bases, with 12 bases remaining between them. The DNA for the CDR3 is TGTGCCAGCAGGCGGGACGCTAGCTCTGGAAACACCATATATTTT. It translates to CASRRDASSGNTIYF.

This clonotype was detected only a few times. The rearrangement joins TRBV5-6 to TRBJ1-2; weak D call: TRBD1 (6 bases). With 2 bases removed from V and 5 bases from J, the gap between germline ends came to 13 bases. Germline CDR1 SGHDT, CDR2 YYEEEE. The CDR3 runs 14 residues. CDR3 in DNA: TGTGCCAGCAGCTTAGACGACAGGACTTATGGCTACACCTTC. Amino acid sequence: CASSLDDRTYGYTF.

The rearrangement links TRBV5-1 to TRBJ1-2, with D perhaps matching TRBD1 (6 bases). CDR3 length: 15 residues. The germline V gene has CDR1 SGHRS and CDR2 YFSETQ. Trimming stripped 4 bases from V and 4 bases from J, with 17 bases between. The CDR3 DNA follows: TGCGCCAGCAGCACCGGACAGCCTAGGGTCTATGGCTACACCTTC. Its translation: CASSTGQPRVYGYTF.

This clonotype was seen more than once but under ten times. This chain uses TRBV10-3 with TRBJ1-2; D unresolved. V lost 3 bases, J lost 0 bases, and 11 bases lay in between. The CDR3 sequence is 15 residues long. Germline assignment: CDR1 ENHRY and CDR2 SYGVKD. CDR3 in DNA: TGTGCCATCAGTGAAACAACAACAGCTAACTATGGCTACACCTTC. It translates to CAISETTTANYGYTF.

The rearrangement joins TRBV30 to TRBJ2-6; D perhaps matches TRBD2 (6 bases). The CDR3 loop spans 19 amino acids. From germline, CDR1 is GTSNPN and CDR2 SVGIG (reference sequence). Trimming pared 0 bases from V and 0 bases from J, leaving 18 bases between. The CDR3 loop reads CAWSVVLGDLRSGANVLTF. CDR3 coding DNA: TGTGCCTGGAGTGTAGTCCTCGGGGACTTGCGCTCTGGGGCCAACGTCCTGACTTTC. Filled out from reference TRBV30 and TRBJ2-6, the complete variable domain reads SQTIHQWPATLVQPVGSPLSLECTVEGTSNPNLYWYRQAAGRGLQLLFYSVGIGQISSEVPQNLSASRPQDRQFILSSKKLLLSDSGFYLCAWSVVLGDLRSGANVLTFGAGSRLTVL.

This sequence joins TRBV20-1 and TRBJ2-3; 16 nucleotides align to TRBD2. With 6 bases clipped from V and 4 bases from J, the junction kept 4 bases outside the gene matches. The CDR3 is made up of 15 amino acids. Germline V gene lookup returns CDR1 DFQATT and CDR2 SNEGSKA (reference sequence). The CDR3 here is CSAEGLAGGADTQYF. CDR3 nucleotides: TGCAGTGCCGAGGGACTAGCGGGGGGGGCAGATACGCAGTATTTT.

This clonotype has a handful of counts. J is TRBJ2-3 and V is TRBV6-1, with D perhaps TRBD2 (5 bases). From germline, CDR1 is MNHNS and CDR2 SASEGT. The V end lost 11 bases, the J end lost 4 bases, and 7 bases lay between the germline ends. The CDR3 has 10 amino acids. Here the CDR3 DNA reads TGTGCCGTCGGGGCAGATACGCAGTATTTT. Its translation is CAVGADTQYF.

This clonotype came up a few times. The chain has TRBV10-3 and TRBJ1-6, with D unclear. Trimming pared 10 bases from V and 4 bases from J, leaving 14 bases between. Germline V lookup: CDR1 ENHRY, CDR2 SYGVKD. This CDR3 is built from 14 residues. The CDR3 DNA is TGTGCCACGAAGGAGGAGGGTTATAATTCACCCCTCCACTTT. Translating it yields CATKEEGYNSPLHF.

The chain has TRBV4-2 and TRBJ1-1, with D possibly matching TRBD1 (5 bases). V was clipped by 3 bases and J by 5 bases, with 16 bases between them. Germline values: CDR1 LGHNA, CDR2 YNFKEQ. This CDR3 is built from 15 residues. CDR3 DNA sequence: TGTGCCAGCAGCCAGCGAACCGGGACGGGAACTGAAGCTTTCTTT. Its protein product is CASSQRTGTGTEAFF.

The chain combines TRBV12-3 or TRBV12-4 with TRBJ2-3; D call uncertain. The CDR3 runs to 13 residues. Trimming pared 6 bases from V and 5 bases from J, leaving 12 bases between. CDR3 in amino acids: CASSPNYRDTQYF. The CDR3 region has the DNA TGTGCCAGCAGCCCCAATTACCGAGATACGCAGTATTTT.

The CDR3 DNA reads as TGTGCCAGCGGTCCCGGGACAGGGAGCCCTGGGGCCAACGTCCTGACTTTC. It yields the protein CASGPGTGSPGANVLTF. This chain connects TRBV2 to TRBJ2-6, with 9 bases fitting TRBD1. The CDR3 has 17 residues. Germline V gene sequence: CDR1 SNHLY, CDR2 FYNNEI. The trim removed 8 bases at V and 2 bases at J, leaving 10 bases unmatched.

This clonotype was found a few times. This rearrangement joins TRBV27 to TRBJ1-4; 9 bases are a match to TRBD1. J lost 4 bases, V lost 4 bases, and 7 bases had no gene match. CDR1 MNHEY and CDR2 SMNVEV come from the germline V gene (reference sequence). This CDR3 has 16 amino acids. CDR3 DNA: TGTGCCAGCAGTTCCCTGGACAGGGGAGGTAATGAAAAACTGTTTTTT. Translated: CASSSLDRGGNEKLFF.

The table lists this clonotype with a few counts. The chain recombines TRBV20-1 with TRBJ2-5; a weak D match, TRBD2 (6 bases). V was shortened by 3 bases and J by 7 bases, with 9 bases between the two germline ends. CDR1 is DFQATT and CDR2 is SNEGSKA in the germline V gene (reference sequence). CDR3 length: 11 residues. The CDR3 region is CSARLGGTQYF. The CDR3 DNA is TGCAGTGCTAGGCTCGGGGGGACCCAGTACTTC.

The V and J genes are TRBV20-1 and TRBJ1-6; a possible D gene is TRBD1 (5 bases). The CDR3 covers 15 residues. Between the trimmed V and J ends, which lost 5 bases and 2 bases, there was a span of 13 bases. CDR1 is DFQATT, CDR2 SNEGSKA, per germline (reference sequence). The CDR3 reads CSASLTGAYNSPLHF. DNA for the CDR3: TGCAGTGCTTCCCTAACGGGGGCCTATAATTCACCCCTCCACTTT.

The CDR3 DNA reads TGCGCCAGCAGCCCTCTGGACGGAGCATATTCCACAGATACGCAGTATTTT. It encodes CASSPLDGAYSTDTQYF. The chain has TRBV4-1 and TRBJ2-3; D unclear. In germline, CDR1 is MGHRA, CDR2 YSYEKL. V lost 4 bases and J 2 bases, leaving 19 bases between the germline ends. The CDR3 has 17 amino acids.